This passage covers 6 T cell receptor beta chains from one sample sequenced in a study of cytomegalovirus exposure and HLA in healthy donors. Primers for the PCR totalled 60 Vbeta and 13 Jbeta. Clones were sequenced by immunoSEQ multiplex PCR, and TCRdb holds only the in-frame ones, with some missing. The profile shows about 180,000 clones, roughly four fifths of them singletons. The sample consisted of PBMCs. These receptors all come from a male donor in good health and CMV-seronegative.

The chain links TRBV6-6 to TRBJ1-1, with 8 bases matching TRBD1. CDR3 size: 15 residues. Trimming cost V 5 bases and J 0 bases; bases outside gene matches: 5. Germline lookup yields CDR1 MNHNY and CDR2 SVGAGI (reference sequence). The chain's CDR3 is CASSPNRGMNTEAFF. The CDR3 nucleotides read TGTGCCAGCAGTCCCAACAGGGGGATGAACACTGAAGCTTTCTTT.

The V call is TRBV18, the J call TRBJ2-5; TRBD2 aligns across 9 bases. Germline CDR1 reads KGHSH; CDR2 reads LQKENI. This CDR3 has 16 amino acids. The V segment lost 0 bases and the J segment 11 bases; nucleotides outside the gene matches: 13. In DNA, the CDR3 is TGTGCCAGCTCACCACCAACGACGCGGGGGGGCATGGTGCAGTACTTC. This codes for CASSPPTTRGGMVQYF.

The chain combines TRBV6-5 with TRBJ1-1, with D possibly being TRBD1 (5 bases). The V gene lost 0 bases and the J gene lost 10 bases, with 12 bases spanning the gap. The CDR3 contains 13 residues. Germline-derived CDR1 and CDR2 are MNHEY and SVGAGI. This CDR3 is CASSYSPAGGAFF. CDR3 DNA sequence: TGTGCCAGCAGTTACTCCCCGGCCGGGGGAGCTTTCTTT.

V usage is TRBV4-1 and J usage is TRBJ2-1, with 8 bases fitting TRBD2. After removal of 1 base from V and 3 bases from J, the junction contained 8 bases not matched to a gene. In germline, CDR1 is MGHRA, CDR2 YSYEKL. The CDR3 has 17 residues. CDR3 protein: CASSQGIGGGLYNEQFF. The DNA for the CDR3 is TGCGCCAGCAGCCAAGGAATAGGCGGGGGGCTCTACAATGAGCAGTTCTTC.

The rearrangement links TRBV28 to TRBJ2-1, with 12 positions matching TRBD2. The CDR3 loop spans 16 amino acids. With 4 bases clipped from V and 7 bases from J, the junction kept 8 bases outside the gene matches. Germline V gives CDR1 MDHEN, CDR2 SYDVKM. CDR3 residues: CASSSRLAGVENEQFF. The CDR3 DNA reads as TGTGCCAGCAGTTCCCGACTAGCGGGAGTGGAAAATGAGCAGTTCTTC.

A few counts support this clone. V gene TRBV2 combines with J gene TRBJ1-2; 8 bases agree with TRBD1. This CDR3 has 14 residues. V lost 6 bases and J lost 3; bases outside the gene matches: 6. The V gene's germline CDR1 is SNHLY and CDR2 FYNNEI. The CDR3 region has the DNA TGTGCCAGCAGGATTCGACAGGGGTACTATGGCTACACCTTC. Protein product: CASRIRQGYYGYTF.